This passage covers 7 T cell receptor beta chains from one sample sequenced in a study of T cells in Graves' hyperthyroidism and ophthalmopathy. TCR beta CDR3 regions were amplified from RNA transcripts. With the HTBI primer set, the TCR CDR3 went through a first round of RT-PCR. Via MiXCR, TCRdb re-called the multiplex PCR reads, giving one row per CDR3 protein. The table lists approximately 610,000 distinct CDR3 sequences, about 15% of them singletons. The specimen was blood. These receptors all stem from a woman aged 40 to 50 with Graves' ophthalmopathy.

This clonotype showed up many times. V usage is TRBV30 and J usage is TRBJ2-7; TRBD2 agrees at 11 bases. Losses at the gene ends were 2 bases for V and 8 bases for J; bases not matched to a gene: 8. The CDR3 has 14 amino acids. Germline-derived CDR1 and CDR2 are GTSNPN and SVGIG (reference sequence). Written as DNA, the CDR3 is TGTGCCTGGAGTCAGGGACTAGCGGTAGGGAAGCAGTACTTC. Protein product: CAWSQGLAVGKQYF.

The table lists this clonotype with many counts. The chain has TRBV6-5 and TRBJ2-7; D ambiguous. The germline CDR1 and CDR2 sequences are MNHEY and SVGAGI. CDR3 length: 13 residues. The V and J ends lost 8 bases and 4 bases respectively, with 15 bases between them. CDR3 coding DNA: TGTGCCAGCCAGGACGGCCTGGTGTACGAGCAGTACTTC. As protein: CASQDGLVYEQYF.

At least ten counts were recorded for this clonotype. The rearrangement links TRBV6-5 to TRBJ1-1; D gene uncertain. V lost 7 bases and J 5 bases, leaving 14 bases between the germline ends. CDR1 and CDR2 (germline): MNHEY, SVGAGI. The CDR3 contains 13 residues. CDR3 nucleotides: TGTGCCAGCAAGAGGGTGGATGGGACTGAAGCTTTCTTT. Translation gives CASKRVDGTEAFF.

J is TRBJ2-2 and V is TRBV18; TRBD1 aligns across 7 bases. The germline CDR1 and CDR2 sequences are KGHSH and LQKENI. This CDR3 is built from 14 residues. The J segment lost 7 bases and the V segment lost 4 bases, leaving 6 bases of the junction unmatched. CDR3 loop: CASSLGQAVGELFF. CDR3 DNA sequence: TGTGCCAGCTCACTAGGACAGGCGGTCGGGGAGCTGTTTTTT.

This clonotype occurred many times. The chain uses TRBV6-2 or TRBV6-3 and TRBJ2-2; TRBD2 matches at 11 bases. The CDR3 is 16 amino acids. V trimming: 2 bases; J trimming: 5 bases; junction bases outside the gene matches: 4. The V gene's germline CDR1 is MNHEY and CDR2 SVGEGT. The CDR3: CASSYRTSGRTGELFF. DNA of the CDR3: TGTGCCAGCAGTTACCGAACTAGCGGGAGAACCGGGGAGCTGTTTTTT.

This clonotype was seen repeatedly, ten times or more. CDR3 DNA: TGCAGCGTCAGCCGGACAGGGGACGAGCAGTACTTC. Translation: CSVSRTGDEQYF. This rearrangement joins TRBV29-1 to TRBJ2-7; TRBD1 aligns across 9 bases. The V gene end was trimmed by 6 bases and the J gene end by 5 bases; junction bases not matched to a gene: 5. The CDR3 is 12 amino acids. The V gene's germline CDR1 is SQVTM and CDR2 ANQGSEA.

This clonotype came up many times. The J gene is TRBJ2-7, the V gene TRBV7-9; 9 bases map to TRBD1. V was pared by 5 bases and J by 4 bases, with 6 bases of the junction left unmatched. Germline CDR1 reads SEHNR; CDR2 reads FQNEAQ (reference sequence). This CDR3 contains 14 residues. In DNA form, the CDR3 reads TGTGCCAGCAGCACGCCGGGACAGGGATACGAGCAGTACTTC. It translates to CASSTPGQGYEQYF.